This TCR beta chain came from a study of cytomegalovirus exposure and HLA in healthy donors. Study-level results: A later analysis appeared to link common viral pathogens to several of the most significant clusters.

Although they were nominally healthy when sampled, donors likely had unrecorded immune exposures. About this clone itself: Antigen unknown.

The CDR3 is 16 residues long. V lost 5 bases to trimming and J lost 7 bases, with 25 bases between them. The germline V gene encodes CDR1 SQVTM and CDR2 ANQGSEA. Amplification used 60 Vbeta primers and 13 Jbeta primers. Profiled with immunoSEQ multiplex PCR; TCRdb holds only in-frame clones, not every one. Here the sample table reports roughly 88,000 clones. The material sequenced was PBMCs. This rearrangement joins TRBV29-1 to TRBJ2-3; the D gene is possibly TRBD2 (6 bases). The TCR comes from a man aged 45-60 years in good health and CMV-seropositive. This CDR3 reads CSVLRGPGTWGNTQYF. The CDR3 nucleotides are TGCAGCGTTCTGAGGGGACCCGGGACTTGGGGTAATACGCAGTATTTT.